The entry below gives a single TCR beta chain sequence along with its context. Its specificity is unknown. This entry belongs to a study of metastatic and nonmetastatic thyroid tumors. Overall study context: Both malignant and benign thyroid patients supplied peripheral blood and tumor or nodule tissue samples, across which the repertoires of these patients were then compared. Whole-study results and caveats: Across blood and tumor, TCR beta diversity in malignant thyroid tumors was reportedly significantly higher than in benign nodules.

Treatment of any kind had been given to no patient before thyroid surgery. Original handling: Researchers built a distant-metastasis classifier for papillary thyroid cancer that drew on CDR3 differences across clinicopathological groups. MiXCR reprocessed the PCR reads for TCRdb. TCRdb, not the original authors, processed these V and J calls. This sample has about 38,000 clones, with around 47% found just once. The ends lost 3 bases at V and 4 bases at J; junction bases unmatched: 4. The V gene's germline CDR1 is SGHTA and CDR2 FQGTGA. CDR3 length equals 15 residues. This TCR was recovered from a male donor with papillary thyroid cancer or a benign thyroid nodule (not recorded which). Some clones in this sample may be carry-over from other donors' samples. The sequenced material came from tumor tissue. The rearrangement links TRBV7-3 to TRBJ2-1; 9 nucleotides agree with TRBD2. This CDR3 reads CASSFSGSGYNEQFF. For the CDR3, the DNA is TGTGCCAGCAGCTTTAGCGGGAGCGGGTACAATGAGCAGTTCTTC.